The 10 T cell receptor beta chains below all came from one sample that was sequenced in a study of T cell changes during pregnancy in multiple sclerosis (dated by TCRdb to the late 2010s). Library method: the immunoSEQ multiplex PCR assay. TCRdb took this table from immuneACCESS and kept in-frame rearrangements with V and J called. Such tables lack part of the clones; where checked against another copy, unresolved V genes explain under half of the gap, and the rest is unexplained. The sample profile shows tens of thousands of clones; 75% to 95% of them were found once. The top ten clones comprise around 1.7% of the sample. The sample here was peripheral blood, taken after pregnancy. The receptor source for this set is a female donor in good health, enrolled as a control in a pregnancy study.

The chain links TRBV29-1 to TRBJ1-2, with D hard to call. CDR3 length: 12 residues. Trimming took 1 base from V and 5 from J, leaving 8 bases between them. CDR1 and CDR2 (germline): SQVTM, ANQGSEA. In DNA form, the CDR3 reads TGCAGCGTTGAAGGGACTCCTTATGGCTACACCTTC. It translates to CSVEGTPYGYTF.

The sample holds one count of this clone. This chain links TRBV7-8 with TRBJ2-5; a possible D gene is TRBD1 (5 bases). The V gene lost 2 bases and the J gene lost 5 bases, with 24 bases spanning the gap. This CDR3 region has 18 residues. Germline CDR1 SGHVS, CDR2 FQNEAQ. As DNA, the CDR3 is TGTGCCAGCAGCTTATTAGCTACGGGCTTGGGGCCGTCGGAGACCCAGTACTTC. It translates to CASSLLATGLGPSETQYF.

Concerning this clone: Other DNA sequences from this sample encode an identical CDR3 as well. This chain uses TRBV27 with TRBJ2-3; 11 bases are shared with TRBD2. From germline, CDR1 is MNHEY and CDR2 SMNVEV (reference sequence). The CDR3 extends over 15 amino acids. V gave up 6 bases and J gave up 2 bases; unmatched junction bases: 4. In DNA form, the CDR3 reads TGTGCCAGCAGCTTAGCGGGGGGGCCCACAGATACGCAGTATTTT. Residues: CASSLAGGPTDTQYF.

The chain combines TRBV28 with TRBJ2-5, with 7 bases aligning to TRBD1. V lost 6 bases, J lost 5 bases, and 9 bases stayed unmatched. Per the germline V gene, CDR1 is MDHEN and CDR2 is SYDVKM. The CDR3 contains 14 residues. CDR3 DNA sequence: TGTGCCAGCAGATCTTCGGGACAGCACGAGACCCAGTACTTC. It yields the protein CASRSSGQHETQYF.

The V call is TRBV2, the J call TRBJ2-1, with TRBD2 matching over 11 bases. Germline V gives CDR1 SNHLY, CDR2 FYNNEI. Trimming took 2 bases from V and 6 from J; bases not matched to a gene: 6. The CDR3 contains 16 residues. CDR3 protein: CASSELGLAGGNEQFF. CDR3 bases: TGTGCCAGCAGTGAACTAGGGCTAGCGGGGGGCAATGAGCAGTTCTTC.

The chain carries TRBV14 and TRBJ2-3, with TRBD2 matching 11 bases. This CDR3 region has 17 residues. Germline V gene data show CDR1 as SGHDN and CDR2 as FVKESK. The junction had 9 bases not matched to a gene; V was cut back by 2 bases and J by 5 bases. In nucleotides, the CDR3 is TGTGCCAGCAGCCAACGAGGACTAGCGGGCCCCAAAGATACGCAGTATTTT. Its translation: CASSQRGLAGPKDTQYF.

This chain links TRBV19 with TRBJ1-5; TRBD1 might be the D (5 bases). Germline loops: CDR1 LNHDA, CDR2 SQIVND (reference sequence). Trimming pared 3 bases from V and 2 bases from J, leaving 11 bases between. The CDR3 is made up of 15 amino acids. The CDR3 reads CASSMGRRGNQPQHF. As DNA, the CDR3 is TGTGCCAGTAGTATGGGGCGACGGGGCAATCAGCCCCAGCATTTT.

The gene calls are TRBV28 and TRBJ2-5; a possible D gene is TRBD2 (6 bases). V was clipped by 1 base and J by 5 bases, with 23 bases between them. The CDR3 totals 18 residues. Germline loops: CDR1 MDHEN, CDR2 SYDVKM. In DNA, the CDR3 is TGTGCCAGCAGTTTATTAATCGGGCCCGGAGGGGAGGATGAGACCCAGTACTTC. As protein: CASSLLIGPGGEDETQYF.

The chain combines TRBV4-3 with TRBJ2-7, with D tentatively TRBD1 (5 bases). This CDR3 is 17 amino acids long. Trimming removed 0 bases at V and 0 bases at J, with 15 bases between. Germline CDR1 reads LGHNA; CDR2 reads YSLEER. CDR3 coding DNA: TGCGCCAGCAGCCAAGATTGGCCCCGACAGAGCTCCTACGAGCAGTACTTC. Residues: CASSQDWPRQSSYEQYF.

The table lists this clone with a count of one. V gene TRBV7-9 combines with J gene TRBJ2-2; D unclear. V was shortened by 1 base and J by 6 bases, with 12 bases between the two germline ends. CDR1 and CDR2 (germline): SEHNR, FQNEAQ (reference sequence). The CDR3 is 15 residues long. The CDR3 loop is CASSLGGGKAGELFF. CDR3 coding DNA: TGTGCCAGCAGCTTAGGCGGCGGCAAGGCCGGGGAGCTGTTTTTT.